This TCR beta chain was obtained from a study of blood T cell repertoires in COVID-19. Whole-study context: Italy, Spain and the United States were the sources of the convalescent and acute COVID-19 samples.

Germline values: CDR1 MGHDK, CDR2 SYGVNS. CDR3 length: 16 amino acids. The V and J ends lost 6 bases and 0 bases, in that order; junction bases with no gene match: 7. Sequencing was performed with immunoSEQ multiplex PCR; in TCRdb, only in-frame clones are kept and a portion is missing. This table has approximately 120,000 clones, around four fifths appearing once. A Seattle source enrolled patients during active infection and followed them longitudinally. This clone was picked up a small number of times. The source material was peripheral blood. This chain connects TRBV25-1 to TRBJ1-2; 10 positions agree with TRBD1. This receptor was taken from a man aged 80 or over with COVID-19, enrolled during active disease. The CDR3 DNA follows: TGTGCCAGCAGCGCGGGACAGGGGTTGGCTAACTATGGCTACACCTTC. This translates into CASSAGQGLANYGYTF.